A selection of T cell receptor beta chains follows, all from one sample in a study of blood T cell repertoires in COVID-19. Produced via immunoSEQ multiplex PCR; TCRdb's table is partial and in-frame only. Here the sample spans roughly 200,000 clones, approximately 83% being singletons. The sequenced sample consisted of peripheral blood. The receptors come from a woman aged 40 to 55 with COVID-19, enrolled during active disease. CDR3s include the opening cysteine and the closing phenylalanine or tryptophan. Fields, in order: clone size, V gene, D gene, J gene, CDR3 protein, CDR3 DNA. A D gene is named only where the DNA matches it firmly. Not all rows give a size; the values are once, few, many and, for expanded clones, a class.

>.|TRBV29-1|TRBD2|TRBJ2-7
CSFEREGDREQYF
TGCAGCTTCGAGCGGGAGGGGGATAGGGAGCAGTACTTC
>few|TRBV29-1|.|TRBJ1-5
CSVDQGPNQPQHF
TGCAGCGTTGACCAGGGCCCCAATCAGCCCCAGCATTTT
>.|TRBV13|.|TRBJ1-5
CASTQGRRGGQPQHF
TGTGCCAGCACCCAAGGGCGGAGAGGGGGTCAGCCCCAGCATTTT
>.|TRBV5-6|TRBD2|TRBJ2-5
CASSPLTSGRDQETQYF
TGTGCCAGCAGCCCACTCACTAGCGGGAGGGACCAAGAGACCCAGTACTTC
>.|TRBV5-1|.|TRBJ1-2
CASSLKQGRNYGYTF
TGCGCCAGCAGCTTGAAACAGGGCCGAAACTATGGCTACACCTTC
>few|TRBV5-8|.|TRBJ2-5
CASIPTRKETQYF
TGTGCCAGCATCCCAACTCGTAAAGAGACCCAGTACTTC
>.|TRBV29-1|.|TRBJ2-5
CSQRAGQETQYF
TGCAGCCAACGGGCGGGACAAGAGACCCAGTACTTC
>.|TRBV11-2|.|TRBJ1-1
CASSEQGEAFF
TGTGCCAGCAGCGAGCAGGGGGAAGCTTTCTTT
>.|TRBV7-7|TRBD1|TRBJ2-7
CASSFRPGQGYEQYF
TGTGCCAGCAGCTTTAGGCCGGGACAGGGCTACGAGCAGTACTTC
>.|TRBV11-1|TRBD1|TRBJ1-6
CASSSDRVSPLHF
TGTGCCAGCAGCTCGGACAGGGTTTCACCCCTCCACTTT
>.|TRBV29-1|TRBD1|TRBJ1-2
CSVLPGQGARNGYTF
TGCAGCGTTCTACCGGGACAGGGGGCGCGGAATGGCTACACCTTC
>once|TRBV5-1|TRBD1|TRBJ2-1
CASSSRRDRGPNEQFF
TGCGCCAGCAGCTCGCGTCGGGACAGGGGGCCAAATGAGCAGTTCTTC
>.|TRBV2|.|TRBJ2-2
CASSGFGDRIGELFF
TGTGCCAGCAGTGGTTTCGGGGATAGGATCGGGGAGCTGTTTTTT
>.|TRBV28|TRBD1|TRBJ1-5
CASRAGGRNQPQHF
TGTGCCAGCAGGGCAGGGGGCCGCAATCAGCCCCAGCATTTT
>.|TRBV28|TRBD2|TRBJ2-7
CASSLRLAGKYEQYF
TGTGCCAGCAGTTTACGGCTAGCGGGAAAGTACGAGCAGTACTTC
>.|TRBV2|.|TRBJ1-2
CAAGNYGYTF
TGCGCCGCAGGAAACTATGGCTACACCTTC
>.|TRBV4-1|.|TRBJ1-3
CASSQVGPGNTIYF
TGCGCCAGCAGCCAAGTGGGGCCCGGAAACACCATATATTTT
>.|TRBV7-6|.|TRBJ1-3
CASSLDGGNTIYF
TGTGCCAGCAGCTTAGACGGTGGAAACACCATATATTTT
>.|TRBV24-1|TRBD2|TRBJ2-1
CATSDLRLAGASYNEQFF
TGTGCCACCAGTGATTTGAGGCTAGCGGGAGCATCCTACAATGAGCAGTTCTTC
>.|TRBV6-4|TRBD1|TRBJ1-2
CASNPGQGFWGYTF
TGTGCCAGCAACCCGGGACAGGGGTTTTGGGGCTACACCTTC
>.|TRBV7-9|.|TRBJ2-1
CASSPSRKQFF
TGTGCCAGCAGCCCCTCCAGGAAGCAGTTCTTC
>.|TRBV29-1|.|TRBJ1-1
CSQIGGETTEAFF
TGCAGCCAAATTGGTGGGGAGACCACTGAAGCTTTCTTT
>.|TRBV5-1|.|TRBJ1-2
CASSLTQSYGYTF
TGCGCCAGCAGCTTGACACAAAGCTATGGCTACACCTTC
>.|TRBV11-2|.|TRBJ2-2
CASSGTGANTGELFF
TGTGCCAGCAGCGGTACGGGAGCGAACACCGGGGAGCTGTTTTTT
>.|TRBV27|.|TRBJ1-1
CASSGTALGSEAFF
TGTGCCAGCAGTGGAACAGCACTAGGGAGTGAAGCTTTCTTT
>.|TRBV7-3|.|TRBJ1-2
CASSLMGGTGDGYTF
TGTGCCAGCAGCTTAATGGGCGGGACCGGGGATGGCTACACCTTC
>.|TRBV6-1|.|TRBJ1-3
CASSEEYRYSGNTIYF
TGTGCCAGCAGTGAAGAGTACAGATACTCTGGAAACACCATATATTTT
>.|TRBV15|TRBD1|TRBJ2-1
CATSKDRSSYNEQFF
TGTGCCACCAGCAAGGACAGGAGCTCCTACAATGAGCAGTTCTTC
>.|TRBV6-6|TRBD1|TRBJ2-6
CAEGAGANVLTF
TGTGCCGAGGGGGCCGGGGCCAACGTCCTGACTTTC
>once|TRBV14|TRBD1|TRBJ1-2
CASSQDVGQEFYGYTF
TGTGCCAGCAGCCAAGATGTGGGACAGGAGTTTTATGGCTACACCTTC
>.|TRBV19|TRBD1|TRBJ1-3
CASKLGTGMNTIYF
TGTGCCAGTAAACTCGGGACAGGGATGAACACCATATATTTT
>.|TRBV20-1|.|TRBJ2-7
CSAAGTREQYF
TGCAGTGCTGCCGGGACACGGGAGCAGTACTTC
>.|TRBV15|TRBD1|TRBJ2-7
CATSRGDRVLGEQYF
TGTGCCACCAGCAGAGGCGACAGGGTGTTAGGGGAGCAGTACTTC
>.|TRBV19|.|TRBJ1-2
CASSISSGRGYTF
TGTGCCAGTAGTATATCGAGCGGGCGCGGCTACACCTTC
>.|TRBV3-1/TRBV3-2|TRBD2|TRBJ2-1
CASSPHTSGGYNEQFF
TGTGCCAGCAGCCCGCATACTAGCGGGGGTTACAATGAGCAGTTCTTC
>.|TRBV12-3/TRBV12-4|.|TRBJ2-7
CASSSGSRDEQYF
TGTGCCAGCAGTTCAGGATCTCGCGACGAGCAGTACTTC
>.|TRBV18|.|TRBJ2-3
CASSPPVSLDTQYF
TGTGCCAGCTCACCCCCTGTGAGCCTTGATACGCAGTATTTT
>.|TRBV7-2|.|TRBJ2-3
CASSLVASGEDTQYF
TGTGCCAGCAGCTTAGTGGCCTCGGGGGAAGATACGCAGTATTTT
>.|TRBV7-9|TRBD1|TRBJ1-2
CASSLEAGTGFDYGYTF
TGTGCCAGCAGCTTAGAGGCCGGGACAGGGTTTGACTATGGCTACACCTTC
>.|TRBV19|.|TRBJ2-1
CASSARGEQFF
TGTGCCAGTAGTGCCCGGGGGGAGCAGTTCTTC